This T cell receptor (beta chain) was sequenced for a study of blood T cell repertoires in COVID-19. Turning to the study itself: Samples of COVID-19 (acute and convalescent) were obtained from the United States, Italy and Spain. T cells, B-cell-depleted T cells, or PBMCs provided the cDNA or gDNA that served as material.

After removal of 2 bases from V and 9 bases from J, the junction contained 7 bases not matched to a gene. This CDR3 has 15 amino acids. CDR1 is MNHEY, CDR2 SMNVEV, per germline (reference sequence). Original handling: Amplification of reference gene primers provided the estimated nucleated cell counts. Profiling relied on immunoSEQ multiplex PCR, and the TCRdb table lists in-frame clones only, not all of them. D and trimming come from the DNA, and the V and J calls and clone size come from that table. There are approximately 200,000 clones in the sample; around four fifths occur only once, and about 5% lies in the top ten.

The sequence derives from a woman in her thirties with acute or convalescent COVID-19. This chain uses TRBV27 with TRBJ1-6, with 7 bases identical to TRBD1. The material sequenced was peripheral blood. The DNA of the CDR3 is TGTGCCAGCAGTTTACCGACAGGGTATGGTTCACCCCTCCACTTT. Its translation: CASSLPTGYGSPLHF.